Listed here are 13 T cell receptor beta chains from one sample, sequenced in a study of T cell responses to AZD1222 COVID-19 vaccine. The table came from immunoSEQ multiplex PCR; TCRdb's copy has only in-frame clones and leaves some out. The table lists roughly 140,000 clones, 90% of them singletons. The sample here was peripheral blood, taken 28 days after the second AZD1222 dose. These receptors all come from an adult who received the AZD1222 COVID-19 vaccine.

The rearrangement links TRBV4-2 to TRBJ1-1; D is undetermined. The CDR3 runs to 13 residues. From germline, CDR1 is LGHNA and CDR2 YNFKEQ. V lost 1 base and J 3 bases, leaving 6 bases between the germline ends. The CDR3 reads CASSQVRDTEAFF. CDR3 nucleotide sequence: TGTGCCAGCAGCCAAGTCCGTGACACTGAAGCTTTCTTT.

This chain uses TRBV3-1 (or the pseudogene TRBV3-2) with TRBJ2-2, with D tentatively TRBD2 (5 bases). Per the germline V gene, CDR1 is LGHDT and CDR2 is YNNKEL (reference sequence). CDR3 length: 11 residues. Trimming took off 8 bases at V and 6 bases at J, with 7 bases between the two ends. The CDR3 DNA sequence: TGTGCCAGCGGGAGTGCCGGGGAGCTGTTTTTT. Translated: CASGSAGELFF.

This chain joins TRBV2 and TRBJ2-3, with 10 bases identical to TRBD2. The CDR3 spans 15 residues. The J segment lost 4 bases and the V segment lost 6 bases, leaving 7 bases of the junction unmatched. CDR1 and CDR2 (germline): SNHLY, FYNNEI. CDR3 residues: CASRGTSAGADTQYF. In nucleotides, the CDR3 is TGTGCCAGCAGGGGGACTAGCGCCGGGGCAGATACGCAGTATTTT.

The CDR3 sequence: CASSQVTGYEQYF. The CDR3 DNA follows: TGTGCCAGCAGTCAGGTGACCGGCTACGAGCAGTACTTC. The chain couples TRBV2 to TRBJ2-7, with D uncertain. The CDR3 is 13 residues long. CDR1 is SNHLY, CDR2 FYNNEI, per germline. The germline V and J ends were trimmed by 5 bases and 3 bases, with 11 bases remaining between them.

The J gene is TRBJ2-6, the V gene TRBV6-5; D is ambiguous. The CDR3 loop spans 12 amino acids. Germline lookup yields CDR1 MNHEY and CDR2 SVGAGI. The ends were cut back, 9 bases at V and 2 bases at J, with 5 bases in the middle. The DNA for the CDR3 is TGTGCCAGTGCCGCTGGGGCCAACGTCCTGACTTTC. Protein: CASAAGANVLTF.

The chain combines TRBV27 with TRBJ2-7; TRBD1 might be the D (6 bases). With 2 bases removed from V and 1 base from J, the gap between germline ends came to 15 bases. The CDR3 consists of 16 residues. Germline-derived CDR1 and CDR2 are MNHEY and SMNVEV (reference sequence). The CDR3 bases are TGTGCCAGCAGTTTAAGGTGGACAGCAAATTCCTACGAGCAGTACTTC. This sequence encodes CASSLRWTANSYEQYF.

This rearrangement joins TRBV30 to TRBJ2-7, with D maybe TRBD1 (7 bases). The CDR3 sequence is 12 residues long. Trimming took off 1 base at V and 9 bases at J, with 13 bases between the two ends. Germline assignment: CDR1 GTSNPN and CDR2 SVGIG (reference sequence). The CDR3 DNA sequence: TGTGCCTGGAGTGGGGAGGACAGGCGGCAGTACTTC. Protein product: CAWSGEDRRQYF.

This chain joins TRBV2 and TRBJ2-5; D may match TRBD1 or TRBD2 (5 bases each). The CDR3 covers 14 residues. CDR1 is SNHLY and CDR2 is FYNNEI in the germline V gene. The V end was cut by 6 bases, the J end by 1 base, with 12 bases between. In DNA, the CDR3 is TGTGCCAGCAGGTCTATGGGACCCCAAGAGACCCAGTACTTC. Amino acid sequence: CASRSMGPQETQYF.

CDR3 in amino acids: CASRGLAGGGSTDTQYF. Here the CDR3 DNA reads TGCGCCAGCAGGGGACTAGCGGGAGGGGGGAGCACAGATACGCAGTATTTT. The V gene is TRBV10-2, the J gene TRBJ2-3; the match to TRBD2 covers 16 bases. V shed 6 bases, J shed 0 bases, and the junction held 3 bases outside the gene matches. Per germline, CDR1 WSHSY and CDR2 SAAADI. The CDR3 is 17 residues long.

This sequence joins TRBV29-1 and TRBJ2-1; 8 bases agree with TRBD2. The CDR3 contains 19 residues. Germline V gene sequence: CDR1 SQVTM, CDR2 ANQGSEA. V gave up 0 bases and J gave up 1 base; unmatched junction bases: 14. CDR3: CSVEDQRGTSIGSYNEQFF. For the CDR3, the DNA is TGCAGCGTTGAAGATCAGAGGGGGACTAGTATCGGGTCCTACAATGAGCAGTTCTTC.

This chain uses TRBV4-2 with TRBJ2-1; a possible D gene is TRBD1 (7 bases). Between the trimmed V and J ends, which lost 1 base and 6 bases, there was a span of 16 bases. This CDR3 is 16 amino acids long. Germline loops: CDR1 LGHNA, CDR2 YNFKEQ. The CDR3 coding sequence is TGTGCCAGCAGCCAAGGAGGGCAGGGGGAGGTCAATGAGCAGTTCTTC. Encoded protein: CASSQGGQGEVNEQFF.

This chain uses TRBV18 with TRBJ2-5; the D gene is possibly TRBD2 (6 bases). V was clipped by 2 bases and J by 5 bases, with 21 bases between them. This CDR3 is built from 17 residues. Looked up from germline, CDR1 is KGHSH and CDR2 is LQKENI. The CDR3: CASSPVTRGSAGETQYF. The CDR3, as DNA: TGTGCCAGCTCACCAGTCACAAGAGGTTCCGCGGGGGAGACCCAGTACTTC.

The rearrangement links TRBV9 to TRBJ2-1, with D possibly TRBD2 on 6 matching bases. Trimming shortened V by 0 bases and J by 3 bases, and 13 bases separated the two germline ends. CDR1 is SGDLS and CDR2 is YYNGEE in the germline V gene. CDR3 length: 16 residues. The CDR3 DNA is TGTGCCAGCAGCGTAGATTACCGGGGGAGCTACAATGAGCAGTTCTTC. Encoded protein: CASSVDYRGSYNEQFF.